These T cell receptor beta chains were read from a single sample in a study of blood T cell repertoires in COVID-19. The method was immunoSEQ multiplex PCR; TCRdb's version includes in-frame clones alone and lacks a portion of them. The repertoire holds 80,000 or so clones, with roughly 81% as singletons. Sequencing input: peripheral blood. These receptors came from a man in his 60s with COVID-19, enrolled during active disease. Each CDR3 is given with its conserved first and last residue. The D gene is left open where the match is weak. The size of a clone is reported for some rows only, either as once, few or many, or as a class for expanded clones.

>TRBV4-1|NA|TRBD1|TRBJ2-7
CASSQETGPYEQYF
TGCGCCAGCAGCCAGGAGACAGGGCCTTACGAGCAGTACTTC
>TRBV5-1|NA|TRBD2|TRBJ2-7
CASRTSDSYEQYF
TGCGCCAGCAGGACTAGCGACTCCTACGAGCAGTACTTC
>TRBV28|NA|TRBD1|TRBJ2-4
CASSSTGVENIQYF
TGTGCCAGCAGTTCGACAGGGGTCGAAAACATTCAGTACTTC
>TRBV5-1|once|NA|TRBJ1-1
CASSWGQNTEAFF
TGCGCCAGCAGCTGGGGACAGAACACTGAAGCTTTCTTT
>TRBV5-4|NA|TRBD2|TRBJ2-7
CASSSRTSGSYEQYF
TGTGCCAGCAGCTCGAGGACTAGCGGCTCCTACGAGCAGTACTTC
>TRBV24-1|once|TRBD2|TRBJ2-1
CATQGGVEDYNEQFF
TGTGCCACCCAGGGAGGGGTTGAAGATTACAATGAGCAGTTCTTC
>TRBV5-5|NA|NA|TRBJ2-7
CASSFFGLSSYEQYF
TGTGCCAGCAGCTTCTTTGGGCTAAGCTCCTACGAGCAGTACTTC
>TRBV19|NA|TRBD1|TRBJ2-4
CASSDRGTGSDIQYF
TGTGCCAGTTCGGACAGGGGGACTGGGTCGGACATTCAGTACTTC
>TRBV24-1|once|TRBD1|TRBJ2-7
CATSEWTGNEQYF
TGTGCCACCAGTGAATGGACAGGGAACGAGCAGTACTTC
>TRBV18|NA|NA|TRBJ2-1
CASSPRKGATSLNEQFF
TGTGCCAGCTCACCACGGAAAGGAGCAACAAGTCTCAATGAGCAGTTCTTC
>TRBV18|once|NA|TRBJ2-7
CASSAYFTALPYEQYF
TGTGCCAGCTCAGCATACTTTACAGCCTTACCTTACGAGCAGTACTTC
>TRBV11-2|NA|TRBD2|TRBJ2-7
CASSLGTSGFYEQYF
TGTGCCAGCAGCCTCGGGACTAGCGGGTTTTACGAGCAGTACTTC
>TRBV12-3/TRBV12-4|NA|NA|TRBJ2-1
CASSRGGSNEQFF
TGTGCCAGCAGCCGTGGAGGCTCCAATGAGCAGTTCTTC
>TRBV3-1/TRBV3-2|NA|NA|TRBJ2-5
CASSRSQGFQETQYF
TGTGCCAGCAGCCGCTCTCAGGGGTTCCAAGAGACCCAGTACTTC
>TRBV5-1|NA|TRBD1|TRBJ2-1
CASSTQGDYNEQFF
TGCGCCAGCAGCACCCAGGGGGACTACAATGAGCAGTTCTTC
>TRBV5-4|NA|TRBD2|TRBJ2-5
CASSPAGMKTQYF
TGTGCCAGCAGCCCAGCGGGAATGAAGACCCAGTACTTC
>TRBV19|NA|TRBD1|TRBJ2-2
CASSPDRGLGYTGELFF
TGTGCCAGTAGTCCGGACAGGGGATTAGGGTACACCGGGGAGCTGTTTTTT
>TRBV7-9|few|TRBD2|TRBJ2-7
CASSRTSGPAYEQYF
TGTGCCAGCAGCCGTACTAGCGGACCTGCTTACGAGCAGTACTTC
>TRBV6-5|few|NA|TRBJ1-3
CASTRVSGNTIYF
TGTGCCAGCACGAGGGTGTCTGGAAACACCATATATTTT
>TRBV3-1/TRBV3-2|NA|NA|TRBJ1-1
CASSQNRNTEAFF
TGTGCCAGCAGCCAAAACAGGAACACTGAAGCTTTCTTT
>TRBV5-1|NA|TRBD1|TRBJ2-7
CASSATGTASYEQYF
TGCGCCAGCAGCGCCACCGGGACAGCCTCCTACGAGCAGTACTTC
>TRBV12-3/TRBV12-4|once|NA|TRBJ1-2
CASSFFQRSGGDF
TGTGCCAGCAGTTTTTTTCAACGCTCGGGAGGGGACTTC
>TRBV7-9|NA|NA|TRBJ1-1
CASSLAGGRNTEAFF
TGTGCCAGCAGCTTAGCGGGGGGAAGGAACACTGAAGCTTTCTTT
>TRBV9|NA|NA|TRBJ2-3
CASTGQTQGDTQYF
TGTGCCAGCACTGGACAGACACAAGGAGATACGCAGTATTTT
>TRBV10-3|NA|NA|TRBJ2-1
CARSTSSLFDEQFF
TGTGCCAGGTCGACTAGTAGTCTATTTGATGAGCAGTTCTTC